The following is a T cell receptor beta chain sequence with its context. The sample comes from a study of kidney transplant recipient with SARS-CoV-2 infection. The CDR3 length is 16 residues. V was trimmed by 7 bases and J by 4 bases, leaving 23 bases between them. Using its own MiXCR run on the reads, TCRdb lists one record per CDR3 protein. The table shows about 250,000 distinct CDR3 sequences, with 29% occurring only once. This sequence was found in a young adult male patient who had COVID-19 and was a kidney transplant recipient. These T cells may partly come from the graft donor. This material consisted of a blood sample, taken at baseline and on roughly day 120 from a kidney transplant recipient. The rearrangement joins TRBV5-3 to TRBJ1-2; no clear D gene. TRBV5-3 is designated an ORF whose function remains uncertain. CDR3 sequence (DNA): TGTGCCAGATCGTTCACAGTGGTGAGAAAGACCTATGGCTACACCTTC. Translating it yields CARSFTVVRKTYGYTF.